This entry lists 25 T cell receptor beta chains sequenced from one sample in a study of blood T cells in healthy people across ages. Sample-barcoded 5' priming and a J-beta primer mix drove a second PCR of 7 to 11 cycles. TCRdb recomputed calls from the 5' RACE reads with MiXCR, one row per CDR3 protein. The data contain around 2 million distinct CDR3 sequences, more than 35% of them singletons. The source material was blood. These receptors originate from a human donor in good health.

This clonotype occurred a few times. The V call is TRBV20-1, the J call TRBJ2-1, with D tentatively TRBD2 (7 bases). The CDR3 runs 14 residues. V lost 3 bases and J lost 6, with 15 bases in between. Germline values: CDR1 DFQATT, CDR2 SNEGSKA (reference sequence). The CDR3 DNA sequence: TGCAGTGCTAGTGGCGGGGGCGGTATCAATGAGCAGTTCTTC. It specifies CSASGGGGINEQFF.

The V and J genes are TRBV24-1 and TRBJ2-4, with no clear D. The J call may be incorrect, as the DNA end agrees better with TRBJ2-7. Germline assignment: CDR1 KGHDR and CDR2 SFDVKD. The CDR3 totals 15 residues. The CDR3 protein is CATSDLYGRLGEQYF. CDR3 bases: TGTGCCACCAGTGATCTATACGGACGGTTAGGCGAGCAGTACTTC.

This clonotype was seen a handful of times. The chain recombines TRBV28 with TRBJ1-2; D is ambiguous. Deletions cut 3 bases from V and 3 bases from J, with 17 bases between. This CDR3 has 16 amino acids. Germline V gene lookup returns CDR1 MDHEN and CDR2 SYDVKM. The CDR3 coding sequence is TGTGCCAGCAGTTTGCCAGCGAACCCCTTGGACTATGGCTACACCTTC. Residues: CASSLPANPLDYGYTF.

This clonotype was observed a few times. For the CDR3, the DNA is TGTGCCAGCAGTTTTATCTTTGGGGACAGGGCCCTACCCCTCTCCTACGAGCAGTACTTC. Protein: CASSFIFGDRALPLSYEQYF. The gene calls are TRBV12-3 or TRBV12-4 and TRBJ2-7, with 9 bases identical to TRBD1. V gave up 3 bases and J gave up 0 bases; unmatched junction bases: 18. This CDR3 is built from 20 residues.

The rearrangement joins TRBV4-2 to TRBJ2-5; 12 nucleotides align to TRBD2. This CDR3 comprises 16 residues. The V gene's germline CDR1 is LGHNA and CDR2 YNFKEQ. After removal of 2 bases from V and 6 bases from J, the junction contained 7 bases not matched to a gene. The CDR3, as DNA: TGTGCCAGCAGCCAATCCCTAGCGGGGGGGCTAAAGACCCAGTACTTC. Protein product: CASSQSLAGGLKTQYF.

This clonotype was seen a handful of times. J is TRBJ2-3 and V is TRBV7-9; perhaps TRBD1 as D (5 bases). Trimming stripped 4 bases from V and 5 bases from J, with 10 bases between. Germline CDR1 and CDR2: SEHNR and FQNEAQ (reference sequence). CDR3 length: 13 residues. The CDR3 DNA reads TGTGCCAGCAGCTACGACAGAGTAGATACGCAGTATTTT. As protein: CASSYDRVDTQYF.

The rearrangement links TRBV11-2 to TRBJ2-1, with D perhaps given as TRBD1 or TRBD2 (6 bases each). Trimming shortened V by 0 bases and J by 5 bases, and 11 bases separated the two germline ends. Germline V lookup: CDR1 SGHAT, CDR2 FQNNGV. CDR3 length: 15 amino acids. CDR3 amino acids: CASSLDRGEHNEQFF. For the CDR3, the DNA is TGTGCCAGCAGCTTAGATAGGGGGGAACACAATGAGCAGTTCTTC.

The chain is built from TRBV20-1 and TRBJ2-3; D remains unclear. The CDR3 covers 13 residues. Looked up from germline, CDR1 is DFQATT and CDR2 is SNEGSKA (reference sequence). Trimming removed 2 bases from V and 5 bases from J, with 11 bases in between. CDR3 protein: CSARLLVEDTQYF. CDR3 nucleotide sequence: TGCAGTGCTAGACTCCTTGTTGAAGATACGCAGTATTTT.

For the CDR3, the DNA is TGTGCCAGCAGCTTGGGGGCAGGGATCGGCGATGAGCAGTTCTTC. This gives the protein CASSLGAGIGDEQFF. The rearrangement uses TRBV5-6 and TRBJ2-1; the D gene is possibly TRBD1 (5 bases). The V gene lost 0 bases and the J gene lost 8 bases, with 15 bases spanning the gap. CDR1 is SGHDT and CDR2 is YYEEEE in the germline V gene. The CDR3 is 15 amino acids.

V and J are TRBV12-3 or TRBV12-4 and TRBJ2-5, with 7 bases identical to TRBD2. CDR3 length equals 14 residues. V trimming: 5 bases; J trimming: 3 bases; junction bases outside the gene matches: 6. DNA for the CDR3: TGTGCCAGCAGTCAACGGGACTATGAAGAGACCCAGTACTTC. Translation: CASSQRDYEETQYF.

The chain combines TRBV7-9 with TRBJ2-7; 9 nucleotides align to TRBD2. The CDR3 consists of 15 residues. V lost 4 bases to trimming and J lost 4 bases; unmatched junction nucleotides: 8. CDR1 SEHNR and CDR2 FQNEAQ come from the germline V gene (reference sequence). CDR3 loop: CASSSLAGAGYEQYF. Here the CDR3 DNA reads TGTGCCAGCAGCTCCTTAGCGGGGGCGGGGTACGAGCAGTACTTC.

This clonotype was counted once. This CDR3 reads CASTRGGFYTGELFF. The CDR3 nucleotides read TGTGCCAGCACGCGCGGGGGATTCTACACCGGGGAGCTGTTTTTT. The chain couples TRBV5-6 to TRBJ2-2, with 7 bases lining up with TRBD2. Germline CDR1 is SGHDT and CDR2 is YYEEEE. V gave up 6 bases and J gave up 3 bases; unmatched junction bases: 8. CDR3 length: 15 residues.

This rearrangement joins TRBV5-6 to TRBJ1-4; weak D call: TRBD1 (5 bases). CDR1 is SGHDT, CDR2 YYEEEE, per germline. V lost 0 bases to trimming and J lost 3 bases, with 12 bases between them. The CDR3 has 16 amino acids. The CDR3 DNA follows: TGTGCCAGCAGCTTGGCCAGGGCGCCAGCTAATGAAAAACTGTTTTTT. Translation: CASSLARAPANEKLFF.

To note about this clonotype: The final CDR3 position lacks the conserved phenylalanine or tryptophan, pointing to a likely read error. The rearrangement uses TRBV4-3 and TRBJ2-3, with D perhaps TRBD2 (6 bases). Trimming took off 5 bases at V and 0 bases at J, with 15 bases between the two ends. The length of the CDR3 is 16 residues. Per germline, CDR1 LGHNA and CDR2 YSLEER. The CDR3 DNA sequence: TGCGCCAGCAGCTTGCAATCGGACTACAGCACAGATACGCAGTATTGT. Its protein product is CASSLQSDYSTDTQYC.

The chain employs TRBV6-5 and TRBJ2-2, with D possibly matching TRBD2 (6 bases). Germline CDR1 reads MNHEY; CDR2 reads SVGAGI. The ends were cut back, 6 bases at V and 6 bases at J, with 11 bases in the middle. The CDR3 has 13 residues. As DNA, the CDR3 is TGTGCCAGCAGCGGGCGGGGTGCCGGGGAGCTGTTTTTT. This translates into CASSGRGAGELFF.

This clonotype was observed a few times. V and J are TRBV27 and TRBJ2-7; D unclear. V was pared by 2 bases and J by 5 bases, with 10 bases between. The CDR3 has 13 residues. Germline CDR1 MNHEY, CDR2 SMNVEV (reference sequence). CDR3 amino acids: CASSLIGSNEQYF. In DNA, the CDR3 is TGTGCCAGCAGTTTAATCGGCTCGAACGAGCAGTACTTC.

This clonotype was found a few times. The chain employs TRBV7-9 and TRBJ1-2, with D unresolved. Looked up from germline, CDR1 is SEHNR and CDR2 is FQNEAQ (reference sequence). Trimming pared 6 bases from V and 6 bases from J, leaving 14 bases between. The CDR3 spans 13 residues. The CDR3 is CASSSRQSDGYTF. For the CDR3, the DNA is TGTGCCAGCAGTTCCAGACAATCTGATGGCTACACCTTC.

In this sample, this clonotype turned up a few times. V gene TRBV7-2 combines with J gene TRBJ1-5, with 9 nucleotides matching TRBD1. V lost 6 bases to trimming and J lost 6 bases; unmatched junction nucleotides: 6. The V gene's germline CDR1 is SGHTA and CDR2 FQGNSA. CDR3 length: 14 residues. Here the CDR3 reads CASSPDRGSQPQHF. The CDR3 nucleotides are TGTGCCAGCAGTCCGGACAGGGGAAGTCAGCCCCAGCATTTT.

This clonotype turned up a few times. The chain uses TRBV6-4 and TRBJ2-5, with 14 positions matching TRBD2. The trim removed 3 bases at V and 1 base at J, leaving 4 bases unmatched. This CDR3 is 17 amino acids long. CDR1 is MRHNA, CDR2 SNTAGT, per germline. DNA for the CDR3: TGTGCCAGCAGTGAGACTAGCGGGGGGGTTTGCCAAGAGACCCAGTACTTC. Protein product: CASSETSGGVCQETQYF.

The chain links TRBV28 to TRBJ2-1, with a possible D match to TRBD1 (6 bases). This CDR3 spans 15 amino acids. In germline, CDR1 is MDHEN, CDR2 SYDVKM. Trimming removed 3 bases at V and 4 bases at J, with 13 bases between. The CDR3 here is CASSFEGQFYNEQFF. In DNA, the CDR3 is TGTGCCAGCAGTTTCGAGGGACAATTTTACAATGAGCAGTTCTTC.

V is TRBV20-1 and J is TRBJ2-3, with D possibly being TRBD2 (6 bases). The V gene's germline CDR1 is DFQATT and CDR2 SNEGSKA (reference sequence). Trimming took 1 base from V and 3 from J, leaving 26 bases between them. The CDR3 covers 19 residues. The CDR3 coding sequence is TGCAGTGCTAGAGTCAATTCGGGGAGGCGGGGAGCGACGACAGATACGCAGTATTTT. Its translation is CSARVNSGRRGATTDTQYF.

The chain links TRBV7-2 to TRBJ2-5; 7 bases are a match to TRBD1. Gene TRBJ2-1 matches the end of the DNA better, so the J call may be wrong. The germline V gene has CDR1 SGHTA and CDR2 FQGNSA. This CDR3 is built from 15 residues. CDR3 nucleotides: TGTGCCAGCAGCTCCCAAACCGGACAGGCCGAGACCCAGTTCTTC. Translated, it gives CASSSQTGQAETQFF.

In its sample, this clonotype was seen many times. The chain couples TRBV5-1 to TRBJ2-4; D uncertain. This CDR3 has 13 residues. From germline, CDR1 is SGHRS and CDR2 YFSETQ. The ends were cut back, 4 bases at V and 4 bases at J, with 9 bases in the middle. The CDR3: CASSRDMKNIQYF. The CDR3 DNA follows: TGCGCCAGCAGCCGCGACATGAAAAACATTCAGTACTTC.

The chain links TRBV28 to TRBJ2-5; 9 bases fit TRBD2. This CDR3 has 14 residues. Germline trimming cut 8 bases from V and 5 bases from J; bases unmatched to any gene: 9. The germline V gene encodes CDR1 MDHEN and CDR2 SYDVKM. The DNA for the CDR3 is TGTGCCAGCCGGCGGGGGGGAGGTGGGGAGACCCAGTACTTC. Amino acid sequence: CASRRGGGGETQYF.

The chain employs TRBV5-1 and TRBJ2-1, with D hard to call. This CDR3 has 15 amino acids. The germline V and J ends were trimmed by 0 bases and 2 bases, with 9 bases remaining between them. Germline loops: CDR1 SGHRS, CDR2 YFSETQ. The CDR3 loop reads CASSLDYSAYNEQFF. The CDR3 nucleotides read TGCGCCAGCAGCTTGGACTACAGCGCCTACAATGAGCAGTTCTTC.